This section outlines one TCR beta chain sequence together with its context. Its antigen remains unidentified. The authors loaded around 190 ng DNA, 28,000 or so T cell genomes, into sorted-subset replicate PCRs. Some clones are missing from TCRdb's copy, which holds only in-frame ones; the method was immunoSEQ multiplex PCR. The top ten clones hold 0.85% to 1.2% of a sample with just over 2,000,000 clones, about 95% of them seen once. This sample stems from a study of shared clonotypes between healthy human individuals. Study-level points and caveats: The sharing of 4% to 5.5% of naive CD4 clonotypes was seen across several donors.

As defined, naive CD8 cells were CD45RO-negative and positively selected for CCR7, with terminally differentiated effector memory CD45RA+ cells excluded. The CDR3 extends over 16 amino acids. With 0 bases clipped from V and 8 bases from J, the junction kept 8 bases outside the gene matches. Germline CDR1 and CDR2: SGHDT and YYEEEE. The V gene is TRBV5-6, the J gene TRBJ1-6, with 7 bases fitting TRBD1. The sequenced sample was naive CD8+ T cells sorted from blood. The TCR originated in a man aged 18 to 30 in good health. The CDR3 sequence: CASSLGGGTGDSPLHF. CDR3 bases: TGTGCCAGCAGCTTGGGAGGGGGCACTGGGGATTCACCCCTCCACTTT.